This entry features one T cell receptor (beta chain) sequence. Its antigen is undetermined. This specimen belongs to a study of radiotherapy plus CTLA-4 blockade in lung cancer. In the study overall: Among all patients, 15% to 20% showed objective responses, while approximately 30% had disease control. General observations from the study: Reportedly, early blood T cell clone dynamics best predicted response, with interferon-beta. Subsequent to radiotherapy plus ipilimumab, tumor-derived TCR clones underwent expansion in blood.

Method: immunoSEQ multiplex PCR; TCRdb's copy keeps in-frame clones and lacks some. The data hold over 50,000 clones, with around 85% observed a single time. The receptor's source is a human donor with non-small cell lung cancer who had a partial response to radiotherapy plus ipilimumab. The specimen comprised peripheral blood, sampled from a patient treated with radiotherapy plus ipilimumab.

For the CDR3, the DNA is TGTGCCAGCAGCCCCGCAGGTGACGAGCAGTACTTC. This gives the protein CASSPAGDEQYF. This chain joins TRBV7-2 and TRBJ2-7, with D uncertain. Germline V gene data show CDR1 as SGHTA and CDR2 as FQGNSA. V lost 5 bases and J lost 5, with 10 bases in between. The CDR3 has 12 residues.